This TCR beta chain was recovered during a study of blood T cells in healthy people across ages. Combining a sample-barcoded 5' primer with a J-beta primer mix, a second PCR ran for 7 to 11 cycles. In TCRdb, the 5' RACE reads were re-called with MiXCR into one record per CDR3 protein. Altogether 1.8 million or so distinct CDR3 sequences are present, approximately 40% being singletons, with the ten largest covering 23%. The sample consisted of blood. This sequence originates from a human donor in good health.

The DNA for the CDR3 is TGCAGTGCTAGCTTATTTAGCGGGGGGACCTACAATGAGCAGTTCTTC. This sequence encodes CSASLFSGGTYNEQFF. This chain uses TRBV20-1 with TRBJ2-1, with 10 bases aligning to TRBD2. This CDR3 has 16 amino acids. Germline CDR1 DFQATT, CDR2 SNEGSKA (reference sequence). The trim removed 3 bases at V and 2 bases at J, leaving 7 bases unmatched.